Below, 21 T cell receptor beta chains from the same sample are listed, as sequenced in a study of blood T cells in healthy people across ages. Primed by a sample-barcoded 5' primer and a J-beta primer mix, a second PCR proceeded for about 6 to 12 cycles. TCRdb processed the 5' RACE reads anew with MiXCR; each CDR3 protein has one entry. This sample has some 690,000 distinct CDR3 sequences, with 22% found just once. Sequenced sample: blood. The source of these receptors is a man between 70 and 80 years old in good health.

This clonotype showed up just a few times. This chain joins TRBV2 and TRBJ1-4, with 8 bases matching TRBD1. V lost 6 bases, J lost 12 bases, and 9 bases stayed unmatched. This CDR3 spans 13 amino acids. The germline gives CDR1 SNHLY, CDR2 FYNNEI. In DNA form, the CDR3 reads TGTGCCAGCAGCGAGGACAGGGCACGCCAACTGTTTTTT. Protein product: CASSEDRARQLFF.

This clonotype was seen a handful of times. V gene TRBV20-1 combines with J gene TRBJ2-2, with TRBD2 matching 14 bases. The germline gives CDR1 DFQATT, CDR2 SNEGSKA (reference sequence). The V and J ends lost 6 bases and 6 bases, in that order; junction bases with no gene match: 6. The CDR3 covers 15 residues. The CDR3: CSATRLAGGAGELFF. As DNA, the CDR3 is TGCAGTGCCACCCGACTAGCGGGAGGGGCCGGGGAGCTGTTTTTT.

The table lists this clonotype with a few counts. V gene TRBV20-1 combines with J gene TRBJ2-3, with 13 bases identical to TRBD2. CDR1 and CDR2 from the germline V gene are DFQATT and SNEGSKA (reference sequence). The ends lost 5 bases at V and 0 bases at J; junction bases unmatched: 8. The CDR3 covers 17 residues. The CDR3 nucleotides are TGCAGTGCTTCCGGGACTAGCGGGGTAGCTAGCACAGATACGCAGTATTTT. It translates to CSASGTSGVASTDTQYF.

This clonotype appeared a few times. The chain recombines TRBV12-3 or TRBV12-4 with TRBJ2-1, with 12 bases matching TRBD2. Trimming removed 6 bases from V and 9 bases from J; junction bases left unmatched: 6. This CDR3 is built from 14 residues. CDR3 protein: CASSDGLAGIEQFF. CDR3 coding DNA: TGTGCCAGCAGCGACGGACTAGCGGGAATTGAGCAGTTCTTC.

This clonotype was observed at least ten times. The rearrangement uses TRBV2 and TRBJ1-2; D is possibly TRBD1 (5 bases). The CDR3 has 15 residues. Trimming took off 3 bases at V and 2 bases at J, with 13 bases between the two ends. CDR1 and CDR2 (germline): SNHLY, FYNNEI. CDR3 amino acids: CASSDPGTRNYGYTF. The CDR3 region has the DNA TGTGCCAGCAGTGACCCGGGGACGAGAAACTATGGCTACACCTTC.

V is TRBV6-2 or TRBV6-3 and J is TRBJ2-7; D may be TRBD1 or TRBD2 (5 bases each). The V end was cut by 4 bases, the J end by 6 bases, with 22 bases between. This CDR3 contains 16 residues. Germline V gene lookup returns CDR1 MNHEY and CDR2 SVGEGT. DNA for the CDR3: TGTGCCAGCAGTTTCTCCCGGGACCTTCGAAGGATCGAGCAGTACTTC. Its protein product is CASSFSRDLRRIEQYF.

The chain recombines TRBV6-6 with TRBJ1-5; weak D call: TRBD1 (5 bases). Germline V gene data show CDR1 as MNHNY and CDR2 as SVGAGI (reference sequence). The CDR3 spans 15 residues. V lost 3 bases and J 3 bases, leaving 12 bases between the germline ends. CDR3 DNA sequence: TGTGCCAGCAGTTATGGAGGGGCCGCCAATCAGCCCCAGCATTTT. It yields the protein CASSYGGAANQPQHF.

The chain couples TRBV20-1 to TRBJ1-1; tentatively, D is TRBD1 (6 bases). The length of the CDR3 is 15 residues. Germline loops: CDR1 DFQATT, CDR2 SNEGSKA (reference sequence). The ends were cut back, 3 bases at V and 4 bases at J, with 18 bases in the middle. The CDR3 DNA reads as TGCAGTGCTAGGGATTTTTGGGGGGCTATCACTGAAGCTTTCTTT. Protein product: CSARDFWGAITEAFF.

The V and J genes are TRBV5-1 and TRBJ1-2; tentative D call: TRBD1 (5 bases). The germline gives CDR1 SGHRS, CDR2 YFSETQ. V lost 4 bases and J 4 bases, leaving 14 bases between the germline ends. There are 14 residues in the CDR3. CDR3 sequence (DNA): TGCGCCAGCAGCCCTACCAGGGTCGGCTATGGCTACACCTTC. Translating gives CASSPTRVGYGYTF.

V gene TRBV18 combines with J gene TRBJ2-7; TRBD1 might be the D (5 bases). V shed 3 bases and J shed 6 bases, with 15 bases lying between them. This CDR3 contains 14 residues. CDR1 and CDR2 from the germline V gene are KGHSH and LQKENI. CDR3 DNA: TGTGCCAGCTCACCCCTAGACAGAGAGTCCGAGCAGTACTTC. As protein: CASSPLDRESEQYF. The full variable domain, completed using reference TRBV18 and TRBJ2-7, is NAGVMQNPRHLVRRRGQEARLRCSPMKGHSHVYWYRQLPEEGLKFMVYLQKENIIDESGMPKERFSAEFPKEGPSILRIQQVVRGDSAAYFCASSPLDRESEQYFGPGTRLTVT.

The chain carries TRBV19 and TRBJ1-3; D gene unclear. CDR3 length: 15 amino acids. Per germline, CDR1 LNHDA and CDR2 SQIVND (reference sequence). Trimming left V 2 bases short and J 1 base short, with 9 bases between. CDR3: CASSILGGSGNTIYF. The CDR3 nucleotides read TGTGCCAGTAGTATACTTGGAGGATCTGGAAACACCATATATTTT.

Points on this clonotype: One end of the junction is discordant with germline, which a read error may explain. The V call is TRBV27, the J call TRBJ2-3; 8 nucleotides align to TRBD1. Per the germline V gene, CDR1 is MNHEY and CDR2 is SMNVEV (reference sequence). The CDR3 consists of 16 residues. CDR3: CASSSQGAIRTDTQYF. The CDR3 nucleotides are TGTGCCAGCAGTAGTCAGGGGGCGATCCGCACAGACACGCAGTATTTT.

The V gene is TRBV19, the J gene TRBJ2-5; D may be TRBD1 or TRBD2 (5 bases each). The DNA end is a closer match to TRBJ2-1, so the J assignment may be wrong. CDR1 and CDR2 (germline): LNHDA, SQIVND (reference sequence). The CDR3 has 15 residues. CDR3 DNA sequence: TGTGCCAGTAGTAGCCAAATCGGGGCAACCGTGGGGCAGTTCTTC. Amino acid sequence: CASSSQIGATVGQFF.

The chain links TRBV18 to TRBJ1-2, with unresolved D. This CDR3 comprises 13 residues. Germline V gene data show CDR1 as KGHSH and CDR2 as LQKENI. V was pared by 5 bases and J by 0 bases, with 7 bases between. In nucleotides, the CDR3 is TGTGCCAGCTCAGCCTCAACTAACTATGGCTACACCTTC. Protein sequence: CASSASTNYGYTF.

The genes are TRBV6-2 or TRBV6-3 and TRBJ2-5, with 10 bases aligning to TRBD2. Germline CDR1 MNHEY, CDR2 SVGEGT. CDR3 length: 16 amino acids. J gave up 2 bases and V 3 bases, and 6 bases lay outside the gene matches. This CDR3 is CASSYLLAGLQETQYF. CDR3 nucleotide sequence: TGTGCCAGCAGTTATCTACTAGCGGGACTTCAAGAGACCCAGTACTTC.

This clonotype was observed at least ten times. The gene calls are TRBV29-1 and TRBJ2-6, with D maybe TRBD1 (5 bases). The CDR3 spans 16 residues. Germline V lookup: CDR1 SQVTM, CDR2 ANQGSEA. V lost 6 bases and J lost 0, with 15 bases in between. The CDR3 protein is CSVQTEVNSGANVLTF. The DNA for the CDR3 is TGCAGCGTCCAGACAGAAGTTAACTCTGGGGCCAACGTCCTGACTTTC.

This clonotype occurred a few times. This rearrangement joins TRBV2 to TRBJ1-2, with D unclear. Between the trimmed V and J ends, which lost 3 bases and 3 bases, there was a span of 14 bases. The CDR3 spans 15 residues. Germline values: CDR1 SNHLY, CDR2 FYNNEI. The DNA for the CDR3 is TGTGCCAGCAGTGAGGAAGGCAGGTCCTACTATGGCTACACCTTC. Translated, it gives CASSEEGRSYYGYTF.

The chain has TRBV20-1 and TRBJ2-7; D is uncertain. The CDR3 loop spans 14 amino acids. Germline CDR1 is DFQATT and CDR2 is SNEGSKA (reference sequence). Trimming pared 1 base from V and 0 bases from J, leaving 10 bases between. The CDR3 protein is CSARGTSTSYEQYF. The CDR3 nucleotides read TGCAGTGCTAGAGGGACGTCCACCTCCTACGAGCAGTACTTC.

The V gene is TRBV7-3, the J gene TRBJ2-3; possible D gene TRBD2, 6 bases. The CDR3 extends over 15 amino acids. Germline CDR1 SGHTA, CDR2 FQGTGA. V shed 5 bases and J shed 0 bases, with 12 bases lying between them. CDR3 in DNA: TGTGCCAGCAGCCGTCTAGCGACTAGCACAGATACGCAGTATTTT. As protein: CASSRLATSTDTQYF.

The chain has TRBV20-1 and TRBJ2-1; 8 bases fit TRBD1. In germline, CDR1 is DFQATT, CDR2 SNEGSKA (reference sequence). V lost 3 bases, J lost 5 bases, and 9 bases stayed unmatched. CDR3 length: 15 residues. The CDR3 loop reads CSARGSGQDHNEQFF. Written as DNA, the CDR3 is TGCAGTGCTAGGGGCTCGGGACAGGATCACAATGAGCAGTTCTTC.

In nucleotides, the CDR3 is TGTGCCAGCAGCGGACAGGGGTCCCGTAGCGGGAGAGAATCCTACGAGCAGTACGTC. Its translation: CASSGQGSRSGRESYEQYV. This sequence joins TRBV28 and TRBJ2-7, with D perhaps assigned TRBD1 or TRBD2 (9 bases each). Trimming took 6 bases from V and 1 from J, leaving 28 bases between them. The germline V gene encodes CDR1 MDHEN and CDR2 SYDVKM. This CDR3 has 19 amino acids.